This T cell receptor beta chain comes out of a study of patients and donors after allogeneic stem cell transplantation. One entry per CDR3 protein, called by TCRdb with MiXCR from the RT-PCR reads. Of some 880,000 distinct CDR3 sequences listed, under 20% were seen once; the top ten hold around 6%. The receptor was derived from a human donor who was either an allogeneic HSCT recipient or a stem cell or donor lymphocyte infusion donor (not recorded which). It is not recorded whose cells these are; they may come from a transplant donor. Material: blood, either unsorted or a sorted T cell fraction (not recorded which).

This CDR3 reads CASSLGEESTDTQYF. The CDR3 coding sequence is TGCGCCAGCAGCTTGGGGGAGGAGAGCACAGATACGCAGTATTTT. The chain combines TRBV5-1 with TRBJ2-3, with D perhaps matching TRBD2 (6 bases). This CDR3 has 15 amino acids. Germline V gene lookup returns CDR1 SGHRS and CDR2 YFSETQ. Trimming removed 0 bases at V and 0 bases at J, with 8 bases between.